These 12 T cell receptor beta chains were sequenced from one sample in a study of OX40 agonist ivuxolimab in advanced cancers. TCRdb's copy holds only in-frame clones and misses some; the assay was immunoSEQ multiplex PCR. The repertoire holds about 36,000 clones, with around 73% as singletons. The material sequenced was CD4+ or CD8+ T cells sorted from blood, taken in a trial of the OX40 agonist ivuxolimab. The source is an adult with an advanced solid tumor such as melanoma, head and neck, liver or kidney cancer.

This chain connects TRBV7-2 to TRBJ2-1; 8 bases line up with TRBD2. The CDR3 is 15 amino acids. The germline V gene has CDR1 SGHTA and CDR2 FQGNSA. After removal of 3 bases from V and 6 bases from J, the junction contained 7 bases not matched to a gene. The CDR3 sequence: CASSFNGGDGNEQFF. CDR3 bases: TGTGCCAGCAGCTTTAACGGGGGGGATGGCAATGAGCAGTTCTTC.

CDR3 DNA: TGTGCCAGCAGCTTAGCGACAGGGGCCTACTACGAGCAGTACTTC. As protein: CASSLATGAYYEQYF. The chain carries TRBV11-2 and TRBJ2-7; TRBD1 matches 8 bases. Germline V gene sequence: CDR1 SGHAT, CDR2 FQNNGV. V trimming: 1 base; J trimming: 3 bases; junction bases outside the gene matches: 5. The CDR3 is 15 residues long.

The chain couples TRBV5-6 to TRBJ2-3; 10 bases are a match to TRBD2. From germline, CDR1 is SGHDT and CDR2 YYEEEE. The junction had 5 bases not matched to a gene; V was cut back by 7 bases and J by 3 bases. CDR3 size: 14 residues. The DNA of the CDR3 is TGTGCCAGCTTAAGCGGGGGGGCAACAGATACGCAGTATTTT. It specifies CASLSGGATDTQYF.

The CDR3 is CASSEGSREQYF. Here the CDR3 DNA reads TGTGCCAGCAGTGAAGGCAGTAGGGAGCAGTACTTC. The chain carries TRBV25-1 and TRBJ2-7; D ambiguous. The germline V gene has CDR1 MGHDK and CDR2 SYGVNS. Trimming cost V 2 bases and J 7 bases, with 9 bases left between them. The CDR3 runs to 12 residues.

V usage is TRBV28 and J usage is TRBJ2-7, with a possible D match to TRBD1 (5 bases). V was trimmed by 2 bases and J by 4 bases, leaving 12 bases between them. Per the germline V gene, CDR1 is MDHEN and CDR2 is SYDVKM. The CDR3 contains 14 residues. The CDR3 nucleotides are TGTGCCAGCAGTTTAGGGGCAGGTGGTTACGAGCAGTACTTC. Its protein is CASSLGAGGYEQYF.

CDR3 coding DNA: TGTGCCAGCAGCGTAACAGGGGGGAGTACAGATACGCAGTATTTT. Translation gives CASSVTGGSTDTQYF. The chain has TRBV9 and TRBJ2-3, with TRBD1 matching over 8 bases. The CDR3 runs to 15 residues. Germline CDR1 and CDR2: SGDLS and YYNGEE. V trimming: 1 base; J trimming: 3 bases; junction bases outside the gene matches: 4. Together with reference TRBV9 and TRBJ2-3, the CDR3 gives the full variable domain: DSGVTQTPKHLITATGQRVTLRCSPRSGDLSVYWYQQSLDQGLQFLIQYYNGEERAKGNILERFSAQQFPDLHSELNLSSLELGDSALYFCASSVTGGSTDTQYFGPGTRLTVL.

The J gene is TRBJ2-7, the V gene TRBV9, with 7 bases aligning to TRBD1. The junction had 3 bases not matched to a gene; V was cut back by 0 bases and J by 0 bases. Germline V gene lookup returns CDR1 SGDLS and CDR2 YYNGEE. The CDR3 contains 15 residues. Here the CDR3 DNA reads TGTGCCAGCAGCGTAGGAGGGGGCCGCTCCTACGAGCAGTACTTC. As protein: CASSVGGGRSYEQYF.

This clone was detected only once. The V call is TRBV2, the J call TRBJ2-2; tentative D call: TRBD1 (5 bases). The CDR3 is made up of 12 amino acids. Germline loops: CDR1 SNHLY, CDR2 FYNNEI. The V end was cut by 7 bases, the J end by 3 bases, with 6 bases between. For the CDR3, the DNA is TGTGCCAGCACACAGGACACCGGGGAGCTGTTTTTT. Translation gives CASTQDTGELFF.

The J gene is TRBJ2-1, the V gene TRBV2; 15 positions match TRBD2. The CDR3 runs 21 residues. The J segment lost 0 bases and the V segment lost 10 bases, leaving 19 bases of the junction unmatched. Germline V gene data show CDR1 as SNHLY and CDR2 as FYNNEI. CDR3 in amino acids: CAIPSLPGLAGGPGSYNEQFF. The CDR3 DNA follows: TGTGCCATCCCCAGTTTACCGGGACTAGCGGGAGGCCCGGGCTCCTACAATGAGCAGTTCTTC.

Concerning this clone: The junction departs from germline at one end; a sequencing error may be responsible. This CDR3 reads CASSLALAGETYEQYF. CDR3 nucleotide sequence: TGTGCCAGCAGCCTAGCACTAGCGGGGGAAACCTACGAGCAGTACTTC. The chain carries TRBV7-2 and TRBJ2-7, with 11 bases fitting TRBD2. The CDR3 has 16 residues. Germline V gene data show CDR1 as SGHTA and CDR2 as FQGNSA.

J is TRBJ2-1 and V is TRBV9; 14 nucleotides agree with TRBD2. Germline loops: CDR1 SGDLS, CDR2 YYNGEE. Trimming removed 4 bases from V and 7 bases from J; junction bases left unmatched: 10. The CDR3 consists of 17 residues. CDR3: CASSLRLAGGPRNEQFF. The DNA of the CDR3 is TGTGCCAGCAGCCTTCGACTAGCGGGAGGGCCGCGAAATGAGCAGTTCTTC.

This rearrangement joins TRBV2 to TRBJ2-7; TRBD1 matches 9 bases. CDR1 SNHLY and CDR2 FYNNEI come from the germline V gene. The CDR3 consists of 11 residues. V gave up 11 bases and J gave up 5 bases; unmatched junction bases: 4. CDR3 nucleotide sequence: TGTGCCTGGGGACAGGGCGACGAGCAGTACTTC. It is translated as CAWGQGDEQYF.